The rows below give T cell receptor beta chains drawn from one sample of a study of memory CD4+ T cells and cytomegalovirus serostatus. Clones were sequenced by immunoSEQ multiplex PCR, and TCRdb holds only the in-frame ones, with some missing. The sample yields 75,000 to 90,000 clones, around 80% seen once. Sequencing was done on a sample of memory CD4+ T cells from blood. The source is an adult in good health and CMV-seronegative. Both conserved end residues are part of each CDR3. The D gene is left open where the match is weak. The size entry is marked missing in some rows and otherwise reads once, few, many or a size class.

V gene: TRBV10-3; J gene: TRBJ1-1; clone size: NA; D gene: NA; CDR3 protein: CAIGRAGGTEAFF; CDR3 DNA: TGTGCCATCGGCCGGGCCGGGGGGACTGAAGCTTTCTTT
V gene: TRBV7-9; J gene: TRBJ2-7; clone size: NA; D gene: TRBD1; CDR3 protein: CASSFPGQGYEQYF; CDR3 DNA: TGTGCCAGCAGCTTTCCGGGACAGGGCTACGAGCAGTACTTC
V gene: TRBV18; J gene: TRBJ1-5; clone size: NA; D gene: NA; CDR3 protein: CASSSETSNQPQHF; CDR3 DNA: TGTGCCAGCTCATCGGAGACTAGCAATCAGCCCCAGCATTTT
V gene: TRBV7-2; J gene: TRBJ2-5; clone size: NA; D gene: TRBD2; CDR3 protein: CASTLGLAGAETQYF; CDR3 DNA: TGTGCCAGCACCCTGGGACTAGCGGGGGCGGAGACCCAGTACTTC
V gene: TRBV11-1; J gene: TRBJ2-3; clone size: NA; D gene: NA; CDR3 protein: CASSLTVLSTDTQYF; CDR3 DNA: TGTGCCAGCAGCTTAACGGTTCTTTCCACAGATACGCAGTATTTT
V gene: TRBV4-1; J gene: TRBJ2-5; clone size: NA; D gene: NA; CDR3 protein: CASSQDLVGGQETQYF; CDR3 DNA: TGCGCCAGCAGCCAAGATCTGGTAGGGGGTCAAGAGACCCAGTACTTC
V gene: TRBV7-9; J gene: TRBJ2-4; clone size: NA; D gene: TRBD2; CDR3 protein: CASSSLSSGGGAKNIQYF; CDR3 DNA: TGTGCCAGCAGCTCTCTGAGTAGCGGGGGTGGTGCCAAAAACATTCAGTACTTC
V gene: TRBV7-2; J gene: TRBJ2-2; clone size: NA; D gene: TRBD2; CDR3 protein: CASSSGTSAANTGELFF; CDR3 DNA: TGTGCCAGCAGTTCCGGGACTAGCGCCGCGAACACCGGGGAGCTGTTTTTT
V gene: TRBV27; J gene: TRBJ2-3; clone size: NA; D gene: TRBD1; CDR3 protein: CASSLRDRILDTQYF; CDR3 DNA: TGTGCCAGCAGTCTCCGGGACAGGATCCTAGATACGCAGTATTTT
V gene: TRBV7-9; J gene: TRBJ1-5; clone size: NA; D gene: NA; CDR3 protein: CASSDTREGSTLHF; CDR3 DNA: TGTGCCAGCAGCGACACCCGGGAAGGCAGTACTTTGCATTTT
V gene: TRBV2; J gene: TRBJ1-2; clone size: NA; D gene: NA; CDR3 protein: CASSVWEGAYGYTF; CDR3 DNA: TGTGCCAGCAGTGTATGGGAAGGGGCTTATGGCTACACCTTC
V gene: TRBV7-7; J gene: TRBJ2-2; clone size: NA; D gene: TRBD2; CDR3 protein: CASSAAPAGGRTGELFF; CDR3 DNA: TGTGCTAGCAGCGCAGCCCCGGCGGGGGGTCGGACCGGGGAGCTGTTTTTT
V gene: TRBV6-5; J gene: TRBJ2-4; clone size: once; D gene: NA; CDR3 protein: CASSTNRAGNIQYF; CDR3 DNA: TGTGCCAGCAGTACTAACAGGGCTGGAAACATTCAGTACTTC
V gene: TRBV11-2; J gene: TRBJ2-7; clone size: NA; D gene: NA; CDR3 protein: CASSLAPGAVYEQYF; CDR3 DNA: TGTGCCAGCAGCTTAGCGCCGGGGGCAGTCTACGAGCAGTACTTC
V gene: TRBV30; J gene: TRBJ1-1; clone size: few; D gene: NA; CDR3 protein: CAWSVYREDTEAFF; CDR3 DNA: TGTGCCTGGAGTGTGTACAGGGAAGACACTGAAGCTTTCTTT
V gene: TRBV5-8; J gene: TRBJ1-4; clone size: NA; D gene: NA; CDR3 protein: CASRPPTGKLFF; CDR3 DNA: TGTGCCAGCAGGCCGCCGACAGGAAAACTGTTTTTT
V gene: TRBV27; J gene: TRBJ2-3; clone size: NA; D gene: NA; CDR3 protein: CASRASTDTQYF; CDR3 DNA: TGTGCCAGCAGAGCTAGCACAGATACGCAGTATTTT
V gene: TRBV15; J gene: TRBJ1-3; clone size: NA; D gene: NA; CDR3 protein: CATSKGRDLSNTIYF; CDR3 DNA: TGTGCCACCAGCAAAGGCCGGGACCTTTCAAACACCATATATTTT
V gene: TRBV10-3; J gene: TRBJ1-4; clone size: NA; D gene: TRBD1; CDR3 protein: CAISEGQGTEKLFF; CDR3 DNA: TGTGCCATCAGTGAGGGACAGGGAACTGAAAAACTGTTTTTT
V gene: TRBV27; J gene: TRBJ1-5; clone size: NA; D gene: NA; CDR3 protein: CASSLNRVNNQPQHF; CDR3 DNA: TGTGCCAGCAGTTTAAACAGGGTAAACAATCAGCCCCAGCATTTT
V gene: TRBV6-6; J gene: TRBJ1-1; clone size: NA; D gene: NA; CDR3 protein: CASSPGLNTEAFF; CDR3 DNA: TGTGCCAGCAGCCCAGGGCTGAACACTGAAGCTTTCTTT
V gene: TRBV11-2; J gene: TRBJ2-7; clone size: once; D gene: NA; CDR3 protein: CASSPLSVPLTRYF; CDR3 DNA: TGTGCCAGCAGCCCCCTAAGCGTCCCCCTCACTCGGTACTTC
V gene: TRBV20-1; J gene: TRBJ1-1; clone size: medium-sized; D gene: NA; CDR3 protein: CSAVANTEAFF; CDR3 DNA: TGCAGTGCGGTGGCGAACACTGAAGCTTTCTTT
V gene: TRBV5-4; J gene: TRBJ2-3; clone size: once; D gene: TRBD2; CDR3 protein: CASSLRVAGPSDTQYF; CDR3 DNA: TGTGCCAGCAGCTTGCGGGTAGCGGGGCCCTCAGATACGCAGTATTTT
V gene: TRBV29-1; J gene: TRBJ1-3; clone size: NA; D gene: NA; CDR3 protein: CSVGEGLNTIYF; CDR3 DNA: TGCAGCGTTGGAGAGGGTTTAAACACCATATATTTT
V gene: TRBV7-2; J gene: TRBJ2-7; clone size: NA; D gene: NA; CDR3 protein: CASSEWTEDYEQYF; CDR3 DNA: TGTGCCAGCAGCGAATGGACGGAGGACTACGAGCAGTACTTC
V gene: TRBV5-1; J gene: TRBJ2-1; clone size: NA; D gene: TRBD2; CDR3 protein: CASSLASGAYNEQFF; CDR3 DNA: TGCGCCAGCAGCTTGGCTAGCGGAGCCTACAATGAGCAGTTCTTC
V gene: TRBV19; J gene: TRBJ1-5; clone size: few; D gene: TRBD1; CDR3 protein: CASSRQGSEPQHF; CDR3 DNA: TGTGCCAGTAGCCGACAGGGATCCGAGCCCCAGCATTTT
V gene: TRBV7-2; J gene: TRBJ1-3; clone size: NA; D gene: NA; CDR3 protein: CASSLGTSFRNTIYF; CDR3 DNA: TGTGCCAGCAGCTTAGGGACATCCTTCAGAAACACCATATATTTT
V gene: TRBV30; J gene: TRBJ2-5; clone size: NA; D gene: NA; CDR3 protein: CAWTVRGQETQYF; CDR3 DNA: TGTGCCTGGACCGTAAGGGGTCAAGAGACCCAGTACTTC
V gene: TRBV18; J gene: TRBJ2-2; clone size: NA; D gene: TRBD1; CDR3 protein: CASSQQDRVPGELFF; CDR3 DNA: TGTGCCAGCTCACAACAGGACAGGGTCCCCGGGGAGCTGTTTTTT
V gene: TRBV5-1; J gene: TRBJ1-3; clone size: NA; D gene: TRBD1; CDR3 protein: CASSFRGLGNTIYF; CDR3 DNA: TGCGCCAGCAGCTTCAGGGGGCTGGGGAACACCATATATTTT
V gene: TRBV7-2; J gene: TRBJ2-1; clone size: NA; D gene: NA; CDR3 protein: CASSLDRRGFNEQFF; CDR3 DNA: TGTGCCAGCAGCTTAGACCGCCGGGGATTCAATGAGCAGTTCTTC
V gene: TRBV5-6; J gene: TRBJ1-5; clone size: NA; D gene: TRBD1; CDR3 protein: CASSRDRVGQPQHF; CDR3 DNA: TGTGCCAGCAGCCGGGACAGGGTAGGTCAGCCCCAGCATTTT
V gene: TRBV7-2; J gene: TRBJ1-1; clone size: few; D gene: NA; CDR3 protein: CASSFQTAMNTEAFF; CDR3 DNA: TGTGCCAGCAGCTTCCAGACGGCTATGAACACTGAAGCTTTCTTT
V gene: TRBV7-3; J gene: TRBJ2-1; clone size: NA; D gene: NA; CDR3 protein: CASSPNLGVNNEQFF; CDR3 DNA: TGTGCCAGCAGCCCAAATCTTGGGGTTAACAATGAGCAGTTCTTC
V gene: TRBV29-1; J gene: TRBJ1-1; clone size: NA; D gene: NA; CDR3 protein: CSVEHRQVPNTEAFF; CDR3 DNA: TGCAGCGTTGAACACCGACAGGTTCCGAACACTGAAGCTTTCTTT